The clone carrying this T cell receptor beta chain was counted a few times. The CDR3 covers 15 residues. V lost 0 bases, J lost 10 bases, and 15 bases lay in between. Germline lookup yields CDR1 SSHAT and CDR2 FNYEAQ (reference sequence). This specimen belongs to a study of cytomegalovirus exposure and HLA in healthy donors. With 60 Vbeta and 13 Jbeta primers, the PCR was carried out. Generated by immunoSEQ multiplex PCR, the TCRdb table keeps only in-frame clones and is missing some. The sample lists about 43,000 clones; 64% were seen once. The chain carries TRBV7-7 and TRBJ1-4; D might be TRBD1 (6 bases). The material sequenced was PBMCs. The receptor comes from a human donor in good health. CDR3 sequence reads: CASSLAGGADAKLFF. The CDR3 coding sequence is TGTGCCAGCAGCTTAGCGGGGGGGGCTGACGCAAAACTGTTTTTT.